The clone carrying this TCR beta chain appeared a few times. V was shortened by 6 bases and J by 2 bases, with 13 bases between the two germline ends. The CDR3 totals 15 residues. The germline CDR1 and CDR2 sequences are KGHDR and SFDVKD. The repertoire was sequenced with immunoSEQ multiplex PCR; TCRdb's copy has only in-frame clones and lacks some. The sample records around 45,000 clones, around 83% being singletons. This entry belongs to a study of Ad26.COV2.S vaccination and SARS-CoV-2 variants. The specimen comprised peripheral blood, sampled after recovery from COVID-19. The TCR originated in a human donor who had recovered from COVID-19. The chain carries TRBV24-1 and TRBJ1-5; no firm D call. This CDR3 reads CATSPRAAGNQPQHF. The CDR3, as DNA: TGTGCCACCAGTCCCCGGGCCGCGGGCAATCAGCCCCAGCATTTT.